What follows are 22 T cell receptor beta chains derived from one specimen sequenced in a study of tumor-infiltrating lymphocytes in localized non-small cell lung cancer. Profiled with immunoSEQ multiplex PCR; TCRdb holds only in-frame clones, not every one. This table holds roughly 13,000 clones, 66% found once. Source material: lung tumor tissue. The receptors come from a human donor with non-small cell lung cancer.

This rearrangement joins TRBV11-2 to TRBJ2-7; D gene uncertain. Trimming stripped 6 bases from V and 3 bases from J, with 12 bases between. CDR1 is SGHAT, CDR2 FQNNGV, per germline. The CDR3 extends over 13 amino acids. CDR3 region: CASSRDGFYEQYF. CDR3 in DNA: TGTGCCAGCAGTCGAGACGGATTCTACGAGCAGTACTTC. Full variable domain (missing parts from reference TRBV11-2 and TRBJ2-7): EAGVAQSPRYKIIEKRQSVAFWCNPISGHATLYWYQQILGQGPKLLIQFQNNGVVDDSQLPKDRFSAERLKGVDSTLKIQPAKLEDSAVYLCASSRDGFYEQYFGPGTRLTVT.

This rearrangement joins TRBV5-6 to TRBJ2-3; 10 nucleotides match TRBD2. Germline loops: CDR1 SGHDT, CDR2 YYEEEE. Trimming at V came to 4 bases and at J to 5 bases, leaving 4 bases not matched to a gene. The CDR3 consists of 14 residues. DNA of the CDR3: TGTGCCAGCAGCGCTAGCGGGAGTGGAGATACGCAGTATTTT. Protein sequence: CASSASGSGDTQYF.

A few counts support this clone. The chain has TRBV18 and TRBJ2-1, with 11 bases identical to TRBD2. Germline loops: CDR1 KGHSH, CDR2 LQKENI. The junction had 4 bases not matched to a gene; V was cut back by 5 bases and J by 4 bases. This CDR3 spans 15 amino acids. Here the CDR3 reads CASSTGTSGYNEQFF. Written as DNA, the CDR3 is TGTGCCAGCTCAACCGGGACTAGCGGATACAATGAGCAGTTCTTC.

The chain recombines TRBV30 with TRBJ1-3; 9 nucleotides match TRBD1. The CDR3 length is 14 residues. In germline, CDR1 is GTSNPN, CDR2 SVGIG (reference sequence). The ends lost 8 bases at V and 3 bases at J; junction bases unmatched: 8. CDR3: CARKGQGYGNTIYF. Written as DNA, the CDR3 is TGTGCCCGAAAAGGACAGGGGTATGGAAACACCATATATTTT.

V gene TRBV9 combines with J gene TRBJ1-1; D remains ambiguous. This CDR3 comprises 13 residues. V lost 4 bases, J lost 1 base, and 8 bases lay in between. CDR1 and CDR2 (germline): SGDLS, YYNGEE. CDR3 amino acids: CASSYVQNTEAFF. CDR3 sequence (DNA): TGTGCCAGCAGCTACGTCCAGAACACTGAAGCTTTCTTT.

The chain couples TRBV28 to TRBJ2-6; D is possibly TRBD1 (6 bases). Germline values: CDR1 MDHEN, CDR2 SYDVKM. The CDR3 sequence is 15 residues long. V was pared by 2 bases and J by 6 bases, with 11 bases between. The CDR3 nucleotides read TGTGCCAGCAGTTTAGACAGGCTCAAGGCCAACGTCCTGACTTTC. Protein: CASSLDRLKANVLTF. Combining the CDR3 with reference TRBV28 and TRBJ2-6 gives the whole variable domain DVKVTQSSRYLVKRTGEKVFLECVQDMDHENMFWYRQDPGLGLRLIYFSYDVKMKEKGDIPEGYSVSREKKERFSLILESASTNQTSMYLCASSLDRLKANVLTFGAGSRLTVL.

The chain uses TRBV10-2 and TRBJ2-2, with 9 bases identical to TRBD2. The CDR3 loop spans 17 amino acids. Trimming removed 3 bases from V and 1 base from J; junction bases left unmatched: 6. Germline CDR1 and CDR2: WSHSY and SAAADI. CDR3 coding DNA: TGCGCCAGCAGTGAAGTTCGACTAGCGGAGAACACCGGGGAGCTGTTTTTT. It encodes CASSEVRLAENTGELFF.

The chain links TRBV5-6 to TRBJ1-5, with unresolved D. Germline V gives CDR1 SGHDT, CDR2 YYEEEE. V gave up 2 bases and J gave up 5 bases, with 17 bases separating them. This CDR3 region has 16 residues. This chain's CDR3 is CASSLRAASTDQPQHF. The CDR3, as DNA: TGTGCCAGCAGCTTAAGGGCGGCGAGCACTGATCAGCCCCAGCATTTT.

This clone was detected a few times. The chain combines TRBV9 with TRBJ1-1; D is possibly TRBD1 (5 bases). This CDR3 has 16 residues. The germline V gene encodes CDR1 SGDLS and CDR2 YYNGEE. The ends were cut back, 4 bases at V and 3 bases at J, with 19 bases in the middle. The CDR3 DNA sequence: TGTGCCAGCAGCCCAACAAGGGGAATTGGGGACACTGAAGCTTTCTTT. Translation: CASSPTRGIGDTEAFF.

This chain uses TRBV18 with TRBJ2-1; maybe TRBD1 (5 bases). The ends were cut back, 6 bases at V and 2 bases at J, with 14 bases in the middle. The germline V gene has CDR1 KGHSH and CDR2 LQKENI. CDR3 length: 15 residues. CDR3 protein: CASSLQGFPYNEQFF. The DNA for the CDR3 is TGTGCCAGCTCCCTTCAGGGCTTCCCCTACAATGAGCAGTTCTTC.

This clone was observed a few times. This sequence joins TRBV30 and TRBJ2-5; D is undetermined. The CDR3 spans 15 residues. V was pared by 2 bases and J by 4 bases, with 17 bases between. Germline CDR1 and CDR2: GTSNPN and SVGIG (reference sequence). The DNA of the CDR3 is TGTGCCTGGAGTCCCCCCAACGCCGGTGGAGAGACCCAGTACTTC. Translating it yields CAWSPPNAGGETQYF.

V and J are TRBV30 and TRBJ2-6; 9 nucleotides align to TRBD2. V was clipped by 0 bases and J by 0 bases; unmatched bases: 6. Germline CDR1 GTSNPN, CDR2 SVGIG (reference sequence). This CDR3 contains 18 residues. The CDR3 protein is CAWSVQRGADSGANVLTF. DNA of the CDR3: TGTGCCTGGAGTGTACAGCGGGGGGCCGACTCTGGGGCCAACGTCCTGACTTTC.

This clone was seen more than once but under ten times. This chain links TRBV5-1 with TRBJ2-1; the match to TRBD1 covers 9 bases. The V and J ends lost 3 bases and 6 bases, in that order; junction bases with no gene match: 7. Germline values: CDR1 SGHRS, CDR2 YFSETQ. This CDR3 has 15 residues. DNA for the CDR3: TGCGCCAGCAGCTCCCCGGGACAGGGTTTCAATGAGCAGTTCTTC. It codes for CASSSPGQGFNEQFF.

The J gene is TRBJ1-1, the V gene TRBV5-5, with a tentative D call TRBD1 (5 bases). In germline, CDR1 is SGHKS, CDR2 YYEKEE (reference sequence). The CDR3 runs 14 residues. The V end lost 3 bases, the J end lost 0 bases, and 9 bases lay between the germline ends. This chain's CDR3 is CASSSTAMNTEAFF. The DNA for the CDR3 is TGTGCCAGCAGCTCGACAGCTATGAACACTGAAGCTTTCTTT.

This clone is medium-sized (0.01 to 0.1%) within its sample. CDR3 loop: CSASPGREQFF. The CDR3 nucleotides read TGCAGTGCTAGCCCGGGGAGAGAGCAGTTCTTC. The J gene is TRBJ2-1, the V gene TRBV20-1; a weak D match, TRBD2 (5 bases). The CDR3 covers 11 residues. Germline values: CDR1 DFQATT, CDR2 SNEGSKA (reference sequence). The germline V and J ends were trimmed by 3 bases and 10 bases, with 10 bases remaining between them.

The chain is built from TRBV9 and TRBJ2-1; no reliable D call. Trimming left V 4 bases short and J 6 bases short, with 8 bases between. Germline-derived CDR1 and CDR2 are SGDLS and YYNGEE. The CDR3 has 12 residues. This CDR3 is CASSTNFNEQFF. CDR3 in DNA: TGTGCCAGCAGCACAAACTTCAATGAGCAGTTCTTC.

This clone was seen a single time. V is TRBV5-4 and J is TRBJ2-1; 14 bases match TRBD2. CDR1 SGHNT and CDR2 YYREEE come from the germline V gene (reference sequence). V shed 4 bases and J 7 bases; nucleotides not matched to a gene: 7. The CDR3 covers 16 residues. In DNA, the CDR3 is TGTGCCAGCAGCCCAGGGACTAGCGGGAGTCATAATGAGCAGTTCTTC. This codes for CASSPGTSGSHNEQFF.

The rearrangement joins TRBV29-1 to TRBJ2-7; no definite D call. The CDR3 covers 14 residues. Germline-derived CDR1 and CDR2 are SQVTM and ANQGSEA. V was pared by 7 bases and J by 4 bases, with 20 bases between. CDR3 protein: CSAALGFGFYEQYF. The CDR3 DNA follows: TGCAGCGCTGCCCTTGGGTTCGGGTTTTACGAGCAGTACTTC.

The chain employs TRBV5-1 and TRBJ2-3; D may be TRBD2 (6 bases). The CDR3 totals 15 residues. Germline CDR1 reads SGHRS; CDR2 reads YFSETQ. Trimming shortened V by 5 bases and J by 5 bases, and 18 bases separated the two germline ends. CDR3 coding DNA: TGCGCCAGCAGTCCCTCGGGGACTGGAGGAGATACGCAGTATTTT. This encodes CASSPSGTGGDTQYF. The entire variable domain, with the rest obtained from reference TRBV5-1 and TRBJ2-3, is as follows: KAGVTQTPRYLIKTRGQQVTLSCSPISGHRSVSWYQQTPGQGLQFLFEYFSETQRNKGNFPGRFSGRQFSNSRSEMNVSTLELGDSALYLCASSPSGTGGDTQYFGPGTRLTVL.

The chain couples TRBV28 to TRBJ1-5; no clear D. The ends were cut back, 6 bases at V and 0 bases at J, with 18 bases in the middle. CDR1 is MDHEN and CDR2 is SYDVKM in the germline V gene. The CDR3 is 17 amino acids. The CDR3 DNA reads as TGTGCCAGCAGATCACCCCAAAATACTTATAGCAATCAGCCCCAGCATTTT. Protein: CASRSPQNTYSNQPQHF.

The chain links TRBV2 to TRBJ1-1; D not certain. The V gene lost 7 bases and the J gene lost 11 bases, with 17 bases spanning the gap. The CDR3 totals 12 residues. Germline V CDR1 and CDR2: SNHLY, FYNNEI. The CDR3 DNA reads as TGTGCCAGCACCGAAACAGAAACTAGGGCTTTCTTT. It encodes CASTETETRAFF.

This clone was found a few times. The chain has TRBV5-6 and TRBJ2-3; D remains unclear. The CDR3 contains 13 residues. Germline V gene lookup returns CDR1 SGHDT and CDR2 YYEEEE. V dropped 2 bases and J dropped 4 bases, with 8 bases sitting between them. Here the CDR3 reads CASSFRPADTQYF. Here the CDR3 DNA reads TGTGCCAGCAGCTTTAGGCCAGCAGATACGCAGTATTTT.